Sequencing of this T cell receptor beta chain was carried out in a study of cytomegalovirus exposure and HLA in healthy donors. General study findings and limits: Rarity characterized most TCR sequences, yet some public TCRs appeared in many donors. When the data were analyzed later, several of the most significant clusters appeared to be linked to common viral pathogens. V- and J-gene trimming in TCR beta was tied to a missense DCLRE1C variant by an analysis performed later.

The PCR was carried out with 60 Vbeta primers and 13 Jbeta primers. The repertoire was sequenced with immunoSEQ multiplex PCR; TCRdb's copy has only in-frame clones and lacks some. This repertoire shows roughly 120,000 clones, roughly three quarters found once; its top ten account for 15% to 20%. V lost 3 bases and J lost 2, with 6 bases in between. The germline CDR1 and CDR2 sequences are MGHRA and YSYEKL. The CDR3 is made up of 13 amino acids. As regards this clone: Its antigen is undetermined.

This receptor was obtained from a man in his forties or fifties in good health and CMV-seropositive. This chain uses TRBV4-1 with TRBJ2-3; D unresolved. Sequences were obtained from PBMCs. The CDR3 DNA sequence: TGCGCCAGCAGCCATGTCTTCACAGATACGCAGTATTTT. It encodes CASSHVFTDTQYF.